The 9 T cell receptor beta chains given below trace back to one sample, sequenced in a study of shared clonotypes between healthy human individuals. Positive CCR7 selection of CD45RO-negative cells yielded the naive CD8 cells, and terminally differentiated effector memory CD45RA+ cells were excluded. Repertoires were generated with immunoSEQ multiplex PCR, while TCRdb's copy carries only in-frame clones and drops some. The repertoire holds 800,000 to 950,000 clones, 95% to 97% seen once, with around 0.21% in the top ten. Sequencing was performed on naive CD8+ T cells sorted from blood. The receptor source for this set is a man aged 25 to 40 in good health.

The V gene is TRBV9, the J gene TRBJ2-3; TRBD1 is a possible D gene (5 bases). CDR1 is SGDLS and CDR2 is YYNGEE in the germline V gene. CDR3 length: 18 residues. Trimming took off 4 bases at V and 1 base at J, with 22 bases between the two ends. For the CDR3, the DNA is TGTGCCAGCAGCACCCCGTTTGAAGGGGCCCGACGCACAGATACGCAGTATTTT. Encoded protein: CASSTPFEGARRTDTQYF.

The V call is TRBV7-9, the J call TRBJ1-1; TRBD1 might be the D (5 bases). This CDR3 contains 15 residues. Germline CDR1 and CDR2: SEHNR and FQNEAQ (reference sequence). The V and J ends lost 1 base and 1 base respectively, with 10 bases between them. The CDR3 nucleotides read TGTGCCAGCAGCTTAGTTGGGGGGGAGAACACTGAAGCTTTCTTT. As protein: CASSLVGGENTEAFF.

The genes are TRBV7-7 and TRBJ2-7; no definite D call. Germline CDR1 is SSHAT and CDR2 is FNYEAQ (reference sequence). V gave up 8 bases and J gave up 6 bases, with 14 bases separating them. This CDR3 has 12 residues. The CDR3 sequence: CASRLMDLEQYF. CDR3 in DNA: TGTGCCAGCCGCCTCATGGACCTCGAGCAGTACTTC.

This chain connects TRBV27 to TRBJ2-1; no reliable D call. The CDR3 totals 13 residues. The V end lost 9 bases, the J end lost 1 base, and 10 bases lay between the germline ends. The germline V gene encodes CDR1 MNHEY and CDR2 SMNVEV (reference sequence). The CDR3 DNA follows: TGTGCCAGTATAGGAGTGTCCTACAATGAGCAGTTCTTC. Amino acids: CASIGVSYNEQFF.

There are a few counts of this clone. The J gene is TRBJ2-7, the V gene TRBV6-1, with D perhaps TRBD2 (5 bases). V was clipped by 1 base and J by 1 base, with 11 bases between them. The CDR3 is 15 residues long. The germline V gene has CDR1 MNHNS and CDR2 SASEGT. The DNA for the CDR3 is TGTGCCAGCAGTGAAGACCTTAGCGTTTCCTACGAGCAGTACTTC. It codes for CASSEDLSVSYEQYF.

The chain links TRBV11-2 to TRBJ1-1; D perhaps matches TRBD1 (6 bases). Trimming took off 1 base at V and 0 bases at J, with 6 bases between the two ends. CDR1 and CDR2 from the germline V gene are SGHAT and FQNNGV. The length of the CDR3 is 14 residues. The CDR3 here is CASSLGGLNTEAFF. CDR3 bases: TGTGCCAGCAGCTTAGGGGGGCTGAACACTGAAGCTTTCTTT.

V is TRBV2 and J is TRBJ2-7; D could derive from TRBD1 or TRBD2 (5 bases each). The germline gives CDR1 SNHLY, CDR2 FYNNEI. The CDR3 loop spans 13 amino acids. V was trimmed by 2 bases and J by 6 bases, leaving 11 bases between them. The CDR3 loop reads CASSERGRGEQYF. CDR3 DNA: TGTGCCAGCAGTGAACGGGGTAGGGGCGAGCAGTACTTC.

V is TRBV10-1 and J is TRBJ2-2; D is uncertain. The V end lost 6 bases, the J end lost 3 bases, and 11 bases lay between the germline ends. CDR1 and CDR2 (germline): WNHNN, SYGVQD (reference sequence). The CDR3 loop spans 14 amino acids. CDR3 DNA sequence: TGCGCCAGCAGGCGAGATTTGGACACCGGGGAGCTGTTTTTT. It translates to CASRRDLDTGELFF.

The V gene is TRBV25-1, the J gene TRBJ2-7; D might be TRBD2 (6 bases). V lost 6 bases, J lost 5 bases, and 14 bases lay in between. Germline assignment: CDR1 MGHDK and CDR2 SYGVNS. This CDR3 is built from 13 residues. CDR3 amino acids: CASSETSWNEQYF. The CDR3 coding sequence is TGTGCCAGCAGCGAGACTAGTTGGAACGAGCAGTACTTC.